This TCR beta chain was sequenced for a study of beta chain features in type 1 diabetes. Of the isolated RNA, all was reverse transcribed, and so the sequenced material was expressed TCRB transcripts. Measured with immunoSEQ multiplex PCR; TCRdb has only the in-frame clones, and not every one. Among 630,000 or so clones listed, roughly an eighth were seen once. As concerns this clone: Antigen specificity is unknown.

Findings of the study overall: All four CD4+ subsets from Type 1 diabetes patients carried moderately but significantly shorter TCRB CDR3s.

The sequence was collected from a man aged 18 to 29 with type 1 diabetes. Sequenced: naive CD4+ T cells from blood.

The CDR3 nucleotides are TGTGCCAGCAGCTTAGGCCCGGACTCCTATACGCAGTATTTT. Translating gives CASSLGPDSYTQYF. The chain employs TRBV13 and TRBJ2-3, with a possible D match to TRBD2 (5 bases). From germline, CDR1 is PRHDT and CDR2 FYEKMQ (reference sequence). This CDR3 comprises 14 residues. Trimming took off 0 bases at V and 7 bases at J, with 11 bases between the two ends. The full variable domain, with the rest looked up from reference TRBV13 and TRBJ2-3, is AAGVIQSPRHLIKEKRETATLKCYPIPRHDTVYWYQQGPGQDPQFLISFYEKMQSDKGSIPDRFSAQQFSDYHSELNMSSLELGDSALYFCASSLGPDSYTQYFGPGTRLTVL.